These 27 T cell receptor beta chains share one sample of origin, sequenced in a study of metastatic and nonmetastatic thyroid tumors (dated by TCRdb to the early 2020s). Receptors were amplified or captured by PCR. Sequencing was performed on an Illumina HiSeq 4000. TCRdb reran the public reads through fastp at Q25 and MiXCR, keeping productive beta chains. A total of 30,000 to 40,000 clones appear in this sample, approximately 20% of them only once. Of the sample, around 20% is held by the ten largest clones. No treatment had been received by any patient before thyroid surgery. The sample comprised blood. These receptors came from a female donor with papillary thyroid cancer or a benign thyroid nodule (not recorded which). Some clones in this sample may be carry-over from other donors' samples.

The rearrangement joins TRBV6-1 to TRBJ1-3; 7 bases map to TRBD1. The J segment lost 6 bases and the V segment lost 6 bases, leaving 5 bases of the junction unmatched. In germline, CDR1 is MNHNS, CDR2 SASEGT. The CDR3 runs to 13 residues. CDR3 DNA sequence: TGTGCCAGCAGGCAGGGGGTTGCAAACACCATATATTTT. Encoded protein: CASRQGVANTIYF.

A remark on this clone: The germline gene is not matched at one end of the junction; a read error may be the cause. The genes are TRBV7-2 and TRBJ2-7; a weak D match, TRBD2 (6 bases). Germline V lookup: CDR1 SGHTA, CDR2 FQGNSA. The length of the CDR3 is 16 residues. The CDR3 DNA follows: TGTGCCAGCAGCTTAGCGGGCAGGGTTCATGCACGGGAGCGGTACTTC. It encodes CASSLAGRVHARERYF.

This clone appeared many times. The J gene is TRBJ2-1, the V gene TRBV20-1; possible D gene TRBD2, 5 bases. V lost 0 bases and J 9 bases, leaving 18 bases between the germline ends. There are 15 residues in the CDR3. CDR1 and CDR2 (germline): DFQATT, SNEGSKA (reference sequence). This chain's CDR3 is CSARDPVDLVSEQFF. Written as DNA, the CDR3 is TGCAGTGCTAGAGACCCAGTGGACTTGGTGAGTGAGCAGTTCTTC.

This clone was observed at least ten times. V usage is TRBV30 and J usage is TRBJ1-4; maybe TRBD1 (5 bases). The germline CDR1 and CDR2 sequences are GTSNPN and SVGIG (reference sequence). There are 15 residues in the CDR3. V shed 3 bases and J shed 3 bases, with 14 bases lying between them. CDR3 nucleotides: TGTGCCTGGAGGGATAGGGGTGCAGCTAATGAAAAACTGTTTTTT. Translated, it gives CAWRDRGAANEKLFF.

The chain employs TRBV27 and TRBJ1-2; no definite D call. Germline V gene data show CDR1 as MNHEY and CDR2 as SMNVEV (reference sequence). The germline V and J ends were trimmed by 6 bases and 3 bases, with 17 bases remaining between them. The CDR3 sequence is 15 residues long. The DNA of the CDR3 is TGTGCCAGCAGAAACAAGTCCCTTTCTGACTATGGCTACACCTTC. It yields the protein CASRNKSLSDYGYTF.

The chain couples TRBV5-1 to TRBJ2-7; D may be TRBD1 (5 bases). Trimming pared 0 bases from V and 5 bases from J, leaving 12 bases between. The CDR3 is 14 amino acids. Germline loops: CDR1 SGHRS, CDR2 YFSETQ. Written as DNA, the CDR3 is TGCGCCAGCAGCTTGGCGGCAGGGAAAAACGAGCAGTACTTC. Protein sequence: CASSLAAGKNEQYF.

This clone was seen a few times. The genes are TRBV4-2 and TRBJ2-7; D ambiguous. V was shortened by 1 base and J by 1 base, with 20 bases between the two germline ends. CDR3 length equals 18 residues. Looked up from germline, CDR1 is LGHNA and CDR2 is YNFKEQ. CDR3 DNA sequence: TGTGCCAGCAGCCAAGCCACCCCGGGCAGGATCACGTCCTACGAGCAGTACTTC. Translating it yields CASSQATPGRITSYEQYF.

Only one count was recorded for this clone. The final CDR3 position lacks the conserved phenylalanine or tryptophan, pointing to a likely read error. Because the CDR3's place on the DNA is in doubt, the DNA is left out and the CDR3 is given as listed by TCRdb. CDR3 loop: CATSDPRGKGDGETEYL. This rearrangement joins TRBV24-1 to TRBJ2-5; the table assigns TRBD1, which was not confirmed against the DNA. Germline CDR1 reads KGHDR; CDR2 reads SFDVKD. The CDR3 comprises 17 residues, both ends counted.

This clone was seen repeatedly, ten times or more. This chain uses TRBV6-6 with TRBJ1-1; D not certain. CDR1 is MNHNY and CDR2 is SVGAGI in the germline V gene (reference sequence). V lost 3 bases and J lost 1, with 18 bases in between. CDR3 length: 17 amino acids. Here the CDR3 reads CASSYGGTDARNTEAFF. In DNA form, the CDR3 reads TGTGCCAGCAGTTATGGAGGCACCGACGCCCGGAACACTGAAGCTTTCTTT.

This clone has only one observation. One junction end does not reproduce the germline sequence, and a read error may be involved. The chain links TRBV18 to TRBJ2-7; D is unclear. Germline V lookup: CDR1 KGHSH, CDR2 LQKENI. CDR3 size: 16 residues. DNA for the CDR3: TGTACCAGCTCACCACCCGCTAGTGGAGTTTCCTACGAGCAGTACTTC. Its protein product is CTSSPPASGVSYEQYF.

The V call is TRBV10-3, the J call TRBJ1-3, with no clear D. This CDR3 has 16 residues. Trimming took 8 bases from V and 0 from J, leaving 17 bases between them. The germline gives CDR1 ENHRY, CDR2 SYGVKD. The CDR3 DNA reads as TGTGCCATCGACCCAGAATGGGGATCCTCTGGAAACACCATATATTTT. Translation: CAIDPEWGSSGNTIYF.

The chain uses TRBV20-1 and TRBJ1-1; D gene uncertain. This CDR3 is built from 12 residues. Trimming removed 2 bases from V and 1 base from J, with 5 bases in between. The V gene's germline CDR1 is DFQATT and CDR2 SNEGSKA (reference sequence). The CDR3 protein is CSARQPNTEAFF. CDR3 sequence (DNA): TGCAGTGCTAGACAGCCGAACACTGAAGCTTTCTTT.

This clone has a count of ten or more. The chain uses TRBV20-1 and TRBJ2-5; possible D gene TRBD1, 5 bases. This CDR3 is 13 amino acids long. The germline V and J ends were trimmed by 0 bases and 5 bases, with 10 bases remaining between them. Germline V gives CDR1 DFQATT, CDR2 SNEGSKA (reference sequence). CDR3 sequence: CSARDYRGETQYF. CDR3 coding DNA: TGCAGTGCTAGAGATTATAGGGGCGAGACCCAGTACTTC.

At least ten counts were recorded for this clone. Mismatch with germline at one junction end may stem from a read error. V gene TRBV20-1 combines with J gene TRBJ1-2, with D hard to call. This CDR3 has 14 residues. The germline CDR1 and CDR2 sequences are DFQATT and SNEGSKA (reference sequence). The DNA of the CDR3 is TGCAGTGCCAGAGCTCCCATAGACGACTATGGCTACACCTTC. This translates into CSARAPIDDYGYTF.

In its sample, this clone was seen many times. The chain uses TRBV20-1 and TRBJ1-1; no definite D call. CDR3 size: 13 residues. Germline V lookup: CDR1 DFQATT, CDR2 SNEGSKA (reference sequence). Trimming cost V 0 bases and J 1 base, with 6 bases left between them. The CDR3 DNA follows: TGCAGTGCTAGAGATCTCCAGAACACTGAAGCTTTCTTT. Its translation: CSARDLQNTEAFF.

With respect to this clone: Compared with germline, one end of the junction differs, possibly owing to a read error. The V gene is TRBV7-9, the J gene TRBJ2-2, with D possibly TRBD2 on 5 matching bases. Germline V gene sequence: CDR1 SEHNR, CDR2 FQNEAQ (reference sequence). CDR3 length equals 15 residues. The CDR3 coding sequence is TGTGCCAGCAGCCAGCGAGGAAAAGACATCGGGGAGCTGGTTTTT. Amino acid sequence: CASSQRGKDIGELVF.

This clone was counted a few times. This may be a read error: a much more frequent sequence differs by one nucleotide. The V gene is TRBV12-3 or TRBV12-4, the J gene TRBJ2-5; D call uncertain. The CDR3 spans 15 residues. V dropped 3 bases and J dropped 5 bases, with 16 bases sitting between them. CDR3: CASSFFDSGWETQYF. DNA for the CDR3: TGTGCCAGCAGTTTTTTTGACTCCGGCTGGGAGACCCAGTACTTC.

Ten or more counts support this clone. The V gene is TRBV5-1, the J gene TRBJ1-1, with 7 bases lining up with TRBD1. The V gene's germline CDR1 is SGHRS and CDR2 YFSETQ. CDR3 size: 14 residues. V lost 6 bases to trimming and J lost 1 base; unmatched junction nucleotides: 6. The CDR3 loop reads CASTRGQTNTEAFF. The CDR3 nucleotides are TGCGCCAGCACCAGGGGACAGACGAACACTGAAGCTTTCTTT.

This clone was seen at least ten times. The chain is built from TRBV5-1 and TRBJ2-4, with a weak D call TRBD1 (6 bases). CDR1 and CDR2 from the germline V gene are SGHRS and YFSETQ. V lost 1 base and J 8 bases, leaving 13 bases between the germline ends. The CDR3 has 14 residues. The CDR3 region is CASSLPGAGDIQYF. CDR3 nucleotides: TGCGCCAGCAGCTTGCCAGGGGCTGGGGACATTCAGTACTTC.

This clone was observed many times. This sequence joins TRBV20-1 and TRBJ2-5, with D unresolved. The CDR3 is made up of 12 amino acids. With 3 bases removed from V and 2 bases from J, the gap between germline ends came to 7 bases. CDR1 and CDR2 from the germline V gene are DFQATT and SNEGSKA (reference sequence). DNA of the CDR3: TGCAGTGCTAGCGGTCCTCAAGAGACCCAGTACTTC. It yields the protein CSASGPQETQYF.

This clone was counted a few times. The junction does not match germline at one end; this may be a read error. V gene TRBV19 combines with J gene TRBJ2-1, with D hard to call. The CDR3 totals 15 residues. CDR1 and CDR2 from the germline V gene are LNHDA and SQIVND (reference sequence). Written as DNA, the CDR3 is TGTGTCAGTAGTAAACCACCCTGGGGTTTCAATGAGCAGTTCTTC. Protein product: CVSSKPPWGFNEQFF.

This clone has a count of ten or more. The chain joins TRBV2 to TRBJ2-3; D uncertain. Germline-derived CDR1 and CDR2 are SNHLY and FYNNEI. The CDR3 totals 14 residues. V was cut by 8 bases and J by 0 bases, with 12 bases left in between. The CDR3 DNA follows: TGTGCCAGCGGACGGCAGGCTAGCACAGATACGCAGTATTTT. Protein: CASGRQASTDTQYF.

The table lists this clone with a few counts. The chain carries TRBV28 and TRBJ1-2; D is possibly TRBD1 (5 bases). Trimming removed 7 bases at V and 5 bases at J, with 14 bases between. The length of the CDR3 is 13 residues. Germline assignment: CDR1 MDHEN and CDR2 SYDVKM. The CDR3 nucleotides are TGTGCCAGCATCTCGACAGATACGTATGGCTACACCTTC. Encoded protein: CASISTDTYGYTF.

V gene TRBV4-2 combines with J gene TRBJ2-1; TRBD2 aligns across 10 bases. Looked up from germline, CDR1 is LGHNA and CDR2 is YNFKEQ. J gave up 3 bases and V 5 bases, and 10 bases lay outside the gene matches. The CDR3 totals 17 residues. In DNA form, the CDR3 reads TGTGCCAGCAGCGCGGGACTAGCGAGAGGATTCTACAATGAGCAGTTCTTC. It encodes CASSAGLARGFYNEQFF.

This clone was counted at least ten times. The V and J genes are TRBV15 and TRBJ2-3; perhaps D is TRBD1 or TRBD2 (5 bases each). The V gene lost 0 bases and the J gene lost 9 bases, with 10 bases spanning the gap. The CDR3 spans 13 residues. Germline V CDR1 and CDR2: LNHNV, YYDKDF (reference sequence). For the CDR3, the DNA is TGTGCCACCAGCAGAGATTGGGACGAAACGCAGTATTTT. It is translated as CATSRDWDETQYF.

This clone was seen ten or more times. This chain joins TRBV7-2 and TRBJ1-6, with 9 bases identical to TRBD1. The CDR3 totals 15 residues. CDR1 is SGHTA and CDR2 is FQGNSA in the germline V gene. J was trimmed by 7 bases and V by 4 bases; bases with no gene match: 5. As DNA, the CDR3 is TGTGCCAGCAGCTCAGGACAGGGGAGGAATTCACCCCTCCACTTT. This sequence encodes CASSSGQGRNSPLHF.

This clone was observed a few times. This may be a read error, as it is one base from a much larger clone. The same CDR3 can be traced to other DNA sequences in this sample. The chain is built from TRBV28 and TRBJ2-2, with D possibly TRBD2 on 6 matching bases. This CDR3 region has 14 residues. Trimming took 3 bases from V and 8 from J, leaving 13 bases between them. CDR1 is MDHEN and CDR2 is SYDVKM in the germline V gene. The CDR3 region has the DNA TGTGCCAGCAGTTTGGGAGGAAGCGGAGGGGAGCTGTTTTTT. Protein: CASSLGGSGGELFF.